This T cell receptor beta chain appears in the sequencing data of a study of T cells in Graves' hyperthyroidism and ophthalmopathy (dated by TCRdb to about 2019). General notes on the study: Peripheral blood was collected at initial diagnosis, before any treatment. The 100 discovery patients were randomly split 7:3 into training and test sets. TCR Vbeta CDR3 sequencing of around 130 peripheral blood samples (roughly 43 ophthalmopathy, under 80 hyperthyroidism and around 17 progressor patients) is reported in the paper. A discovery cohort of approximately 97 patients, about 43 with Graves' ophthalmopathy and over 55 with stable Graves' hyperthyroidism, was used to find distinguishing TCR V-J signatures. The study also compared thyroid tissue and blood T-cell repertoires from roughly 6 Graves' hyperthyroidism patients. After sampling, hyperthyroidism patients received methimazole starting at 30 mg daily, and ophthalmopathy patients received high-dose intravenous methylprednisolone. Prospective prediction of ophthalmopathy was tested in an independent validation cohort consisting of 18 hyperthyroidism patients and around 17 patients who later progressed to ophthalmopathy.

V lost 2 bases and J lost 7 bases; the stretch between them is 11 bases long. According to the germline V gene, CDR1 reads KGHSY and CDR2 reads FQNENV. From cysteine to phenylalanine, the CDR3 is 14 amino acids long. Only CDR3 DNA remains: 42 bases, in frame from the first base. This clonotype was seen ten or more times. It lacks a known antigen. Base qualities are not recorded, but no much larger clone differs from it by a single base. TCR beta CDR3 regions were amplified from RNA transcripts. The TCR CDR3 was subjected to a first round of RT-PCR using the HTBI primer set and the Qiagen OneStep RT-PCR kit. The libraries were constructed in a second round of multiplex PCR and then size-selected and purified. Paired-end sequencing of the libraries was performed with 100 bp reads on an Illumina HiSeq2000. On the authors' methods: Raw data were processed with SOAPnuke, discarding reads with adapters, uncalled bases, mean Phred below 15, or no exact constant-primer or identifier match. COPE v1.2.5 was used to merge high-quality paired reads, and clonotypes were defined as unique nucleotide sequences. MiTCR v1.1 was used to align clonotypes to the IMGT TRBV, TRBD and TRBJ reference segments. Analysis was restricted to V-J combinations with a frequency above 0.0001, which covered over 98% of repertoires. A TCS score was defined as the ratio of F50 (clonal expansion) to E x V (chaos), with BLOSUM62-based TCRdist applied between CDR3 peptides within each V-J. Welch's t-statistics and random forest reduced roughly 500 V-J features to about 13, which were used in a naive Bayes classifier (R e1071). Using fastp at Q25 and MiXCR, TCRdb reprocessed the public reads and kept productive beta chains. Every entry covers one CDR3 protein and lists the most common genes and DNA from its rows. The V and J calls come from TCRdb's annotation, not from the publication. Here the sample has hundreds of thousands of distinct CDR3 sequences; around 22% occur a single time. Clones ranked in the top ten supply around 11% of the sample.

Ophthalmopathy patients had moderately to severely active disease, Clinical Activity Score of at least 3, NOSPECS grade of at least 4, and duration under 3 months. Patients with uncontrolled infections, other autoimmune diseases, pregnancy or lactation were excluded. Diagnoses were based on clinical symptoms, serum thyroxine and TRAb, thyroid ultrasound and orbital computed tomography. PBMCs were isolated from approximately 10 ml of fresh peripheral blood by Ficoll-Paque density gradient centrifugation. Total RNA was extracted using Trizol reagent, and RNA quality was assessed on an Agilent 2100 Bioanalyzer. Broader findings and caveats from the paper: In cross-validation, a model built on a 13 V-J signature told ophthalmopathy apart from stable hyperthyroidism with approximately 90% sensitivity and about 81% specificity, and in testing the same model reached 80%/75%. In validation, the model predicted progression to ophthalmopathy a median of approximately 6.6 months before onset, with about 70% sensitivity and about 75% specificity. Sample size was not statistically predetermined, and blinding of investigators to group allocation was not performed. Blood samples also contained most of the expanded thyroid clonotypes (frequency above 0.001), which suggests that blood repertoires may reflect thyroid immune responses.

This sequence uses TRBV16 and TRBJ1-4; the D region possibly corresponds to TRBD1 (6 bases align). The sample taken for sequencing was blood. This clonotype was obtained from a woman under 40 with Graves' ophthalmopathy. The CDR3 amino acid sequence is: CASSQGTQGEKLFF. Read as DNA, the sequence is TGTGCCAGCAGCCAAGGGACACAGGGTGAAAAACTGTTTTTT.